The sequence of this TCR beta chain was determined in a study of T cells in tuberculosis. Study overall: Within 7 days of starting treatment, or before, PBMC were stored.

Details on this clone: The antigen is undetermined.

TCRdb's table, derived via immunoSEQ multiplex PCR, lists solely in-frame clones and lacks some. The repertoire holds about 22,000 clones, with roughly 84% as singletons. Indicated time point: new active TB diagnosis, blood taken before or within 7 days of starting treatment. The V end lost 1 base, the J end lost 5 bases, and 8 bases lay between the germline ends. The germline V gene encodes CDR1 SSHAT and CDR2 FNYEAQ (reference sequence). The CDR3 length is 13 residues. The study's findings and limits: Active tuberculosis cases were adults; controls were adolescents. Smaller distances to GMM-specific TCRs suggested their expansion in active tuberculosis.

The rearrangement joins TRBV7-7 to TRBJ2-5; D ambiguous. The specimen was PBMCs, collected at tuberculosis diagnosis. The source of this sequence is an adult with tuberculosis. The CDR3 DNA reads TGTGCCAGCAGCTTAGATTTATTGGAGACCCAGTACTTC. Protein sequence: CASSLDLLETQYF.